What follows are 14 T cell receptor beta chains derived from one specimen sequenced in a study of T cells in Graves' hyperthyroidism and ophthalmopathy. TCR beta CDR3 region amplification was performed from RNA transcripts. The HTBI set primed first-round TCR CDR3 RT-PCR. TCRdb processed the multiplex PCR reads anew with MiXCR; each CDR3 protein has one entry. This sample has about 260,000 distinct CDR3 sequences, with less than 30% found just once. Sample: blood. Every receptor here comes from a man aged 35-49 years with Graves' hyperthyroidism that later progressed to Graves' ophthalmopathy.

This clonotype was counted ten times or more. This chain joins TRBV19 and TRBJ1-2, with 7 bases identical to TRBD1. V dropped 4 bases and J dropped 6; count of bases not matched to a gene: 14. The germline gives CDR1 LNHDA, CDR2 SQIVND (reference sequence). The CDR3 consists of 16 residues. CDR3 DNA sequence: TGTGCCAGTAGTAACCTCCCGCGGGCGACAGGGAATGGCTACACCTTC. It is translated as CASSNLPRATGNGYTF.

This clonotype was seen only a few times. This chain connects TRBV11-2 to TRBJ2-2; the D gene is possibly TRBD2 (6 bases). This CDR3 region has 17 residues. The germline V gene has CDR1 SGHAT and CDR2 FQNNGV. The V gene lost 0 bases and the J gene lost 2 bases, with 13 bases spanning the gap. CDR3 sequence (DNA): TGTGCCAGCAGCTTAGAGGGCCTAGCGATAAACACCGGGGAGCTGTTTTTT. This gives the protein CASSLEGLAINTGELFF.

The J gene is TRBJ2-5, the V gene TRBV11-3, with D uncertain. The CDR3 consists of 12 residues. CDR1 and CDR2 from the germline V gene are SGHNT and YENEEA. Trimming took off 6 bases at V and 2 bases at J, with 7 bases between the two ends. The CDR3 sequence is CASRRTQETQYF. The CDR3 DNA reads TGTGCCAGCAGGAGGACGCAAGAGACCCAGTACTTC.

This clonotype has ten or more counts. The chain is built from TRBV5-1 and TRBJ2-5; maybe TRBD1 (6 bases). The CDR3 loop spans 15 amino acids. V was pared by 0 bases and J by 4 bases, with 13 bases between. From germline, CDR1 is SGHRS and CDR2 YFSETQ. CDR3 sequence: CASSLDRQAGETQYF. CDR3 bases: TGCGCCAGCAGCTTGGACAGACAGGCTGGAGAGACCCAGTACTTC.

The sample holds many counts of this clonotype. The rearrangement links TRBV10-3 to TRBJ2-7; 7 bases line up with TRBD1. The CDR3 length is 14 residues. CDR1 is ENHRY, CDR2 SYGVKD, per germline. Trimming removed 2 bases from V and 7 bases from J; junction bases left unmatched: 8. CDR3 amino acids: CAISEAEGAREQYF. The DNA of the CDR3 is TGTGCCATCAGTGAGGCTGAGGGGGCGCGGGAGCAGTACTTC.

This clonotype has a count of ten or more. The chain joins TRBV7-9 to TRBJ1-2; tentative D call: TRBD1 (5 bases). CDR1 and CDR2 (germline): SEHNR, FQNEAQ (reference sequence). V lost 1 base and J 4 bases, leaving 7 bases between the germline ends. The CDR3 spans 13 residues. The CDR3 region has the DNA TGTGCCAGCAGCTTAGGGACACTCTATGGCTACACCTTC. Protein sequence: CASSLGTLYGYTF.

This clonotype has at least ten counts. The V and J genes are TRBV5-1 and TRBJ2-5, with D possibly being TRBD1 or TRBD2 (5 bases each). Germline V gives CDR1 SGHRS, CDR2 YFSETQ. The CDR3 length is 16 residues. V was clipped by 3 bases and J by 3 bases, with 18 bases between them. CDR3 sequence reads: CASSWRRGGDEETQYF. Here the CDR3 DNA reads TGCGCCAGCAGCTGGAGGCGTGGGGGTGACGAAGAGACCCAGTACTTC.

The chain has TRBV15 and TRBJ1-5; the match to TRBD1 covers 7 bases. The J segment lost 3 bases and the V segment lost 4 bases, leaving 3 bases of the junction unmatched. The CDR3 runs to 14 residues. CDR1 LNHNV and CDR2 YYDKDF come from the germline V gene (reference sequence). The CDR3 is CATSKDRVNQPQHF. The CDR3 region has the DNA TGTGCCACCAGCAAAGACAGGGTCAATCAGCCCCAGCATTTT.

The sample holds many counts of this clonotype. The V gene is TRBV7-6, the J gene TRBJ2-7, with 9 bases matching TRBD2. Germline CDR1 SGHVS, CDR2 FNYEAQ. This CDR3 has 14 amino acids. Losses at the gene ends were 3 bases for V and 6 bases for J; bases not matched to a gene: 6. The CDR3 DNA sequence: TGTGCCAGCAGCTTTAGCGGGAGCGCCTCCGAGCAGTACTTC. Its translation is CASSFSGSASEQYF.

This clonotype has a count of ten or more. The genes are TRBV12-5 and TRBJ1-2; D ambiguous. The V and J ends lost 2 bases and 4 bases respectively, with 8 bases between them. This CDR3 has 13 residues. Germline CDR1 and CDR2: LGHNT and FRNRAP. CDR3 in amino acids: CASGLPSSYGYTF. CDR3 DNA sequence: TGTGCTAGTGGTTTGCCCAGTAGCTATGGCTACACCTTC.

The rearrangement links TRBV30 to TRBJ1-2; TRBD1 agrees at 10 bases. V shed 3 bases and J 5 bases; nucleotides not matched to a gene: 6. CDR3 length: 14 amino acids. Germline CDR1 is GTSNPN and CDR2 is SVGIG (reference sequence). CDR3 residues: CAWSHGQGVYGYTF. Written as DNA, the CDR3 is TGTGCCTGGAGCCACGGACAGGGGGTTTATGGCTACACCTTC.

This chain uses TRBV6-2 or TRBV6-3 with TRBJ2-7; 8 bases line up with TRBD1. From germline, CDR1 is MNHEY and CDR2 SVGEGT. This CDR3 is 18 amino acids long. V lost 7 bases to trimming and J lost 3 bases; unmatched junction nucleotides: 20. CDR3 in amino acids: CASNTGQAIQTGDYEQYF. The CDR3 nucleotides are TGTGCCAGCAATACGGGACAGGCGATCCAAACAGGGGACTACGAGCAGTACTTC.

Ten or more counts support this clonotype. A read error is possible here, since a much larger clone lies one base away. V usage is TRBV6-1 and J usage is TRBJ1-5; possibly TRBD1 for D (6 bases). Trimming removed 5 bases from V and 1 base from J, with 12 bases in between. Germline V lookup: CDR1 MNHNS, CDR2 SASEGT. CDR3 length equals 15 residues. The CDR3 DNA sequence: TGTGCCAGCAGTAAGGCAGGGGAGAGCAATCAGCCCCAGCATTTT. Its protein is CASSKAGESNQPQHF.

This clonotype was counted ten times or more. For the CDR3, the DNA is TGCAGTGCTTCTCCAGGGGCCCTCCACTTT. It specifies CSASPGALHF. The V call is TRBV20-1, the J call TRBJ1-6, with D perhaps matching TRBD1 (6 bases). Trimming stripped 5 bases from V and 14 bases from J, with 10 bases between. The CDR3 extends over 10 amino acids. Looked up from germline, CDR1 is DFQATT and CDR2 is SNEGSKA (reference sequence).